This is a list of T cell receptor beta chains from one sample in a study of cytomegalovirus exposure and HLA in healthy donors. Sequencing was performed with immunoSEQ multiplex PCR; in TCRdb, only in-frame clones are kept and a portion is missing. The table shows 95,000 to 150,000 clones, with approximately 72% occurring only once. Sequencing was carried out using PBMCs. The receptor source for this set is a man younger than 35 in good health and CMV-seronegative. CDR3s include the opening cysteine and the closing phenylalanine or tryptophan. D genes are given only for firm matches. For some rows the clone size is stated as once, few or many, or as a class when expanded; others skip it.

TRBD2,-,TRBJ2-5,17,TRBV28,CASSLLAGGWGVATQYF,TGTGCCAGCAGTTTACTAGCGGGGGGCTGGGGGGTGGCGACCCAGTACTTC
TRBD1,-,TRBJ1-1,14,TRBV9,CASSVGQGNTEAFF,TGTGCCAGCAGCGTCGGACAGGGGAACACTGAAGCTTTCTTT
-,-,TRBJ2-7,15,TRBV28,CATMTTGTLSYEQYF,TGTGCCACGATGACTACCGGGACTTTATCCTACGAGCAGTACTTC
-,few,TRBJ1-1,14,TRBV5-4,CASSLADRNTEAFF,TGTGCCAGCAGCTTGGCCGACAGAAACACTGAAGCTTTCTTT
-,once,TRBJ2-7,13,TRBV28,CASRPHGVVEQYF,TGTGCCAGCAGACCCCACGGTGTAGTCGAGCAGTACTTC
TRBD2,-,TRBJ2-7,15,TRBV7-2,CASSWTSGRVYEQYF,TGTGCCAGCAGCTGGACTAGCGGGAGGGTCTACGAGCAGTACTTC
TRBD1,-,TRBJ1-2,15,TRBV2,CASTQDRGGGYGYTF,TGTGCCAGCACCCAAGACAGGGGAGGAGGGTATGGCTACACCTTC
-,-,TRBJ2-7,15,TRBV14,CASSVGLGARYEQYF,TGTGCCAGCAGCGTCGGACTGGGGGCTAGGTACGAGCAGTACTTC
-,-,TRBJ1-2,15,TRBV5-6,CASSLGHPVLGGYTF,TGTGCCAGCAGCTTGGGACACCCGGTCCTGGGTGGCTACACCTTC
TRBD2,-,TRBJ2-2,17,TRBV5-1,CASSLGLAGGQAGELFF,TGCGCCAGCAGCTTGGGACTAGCGGGAGGCCAAGCAGGGGAGCTGTTTTTT
-,-,TRBJ1-4,14,TRBV6-1,CASSVWTKGEKLFF,TGTGCCAGCAGTGTTTGGACTAAGGGTGAAAAACTGTTTTTT
TRBD1,-,TRBJ2-7,14,TRBV7-9,CASSLTGSSYEQYF,TGTGCCAGCAGCTTGACAGGGAGCTCCTACGAGCAGTACTTC
TRBD2,-,TRBJ2-3,17,TRBV18,CASSPLPSGGSTDTQYF,TGTGCCAGCTCACCACTTCCTAGCGGGGGTAGCACAGATACGCAGTATTTT
-,few,TRBJ1-5,14,TRBV7-2,CASSRPTLNQPQHF,TGTGCCAGCAGCCGCCCTACCCTCAATCAGCCCCAGCATTTT
TRBD1,few,TRBJ2-7,14,TRBV7-9,CASSLGTGILEQYF,TGTGCCAGCAGCTTGGGGACAGGGATACTCGAGCAGTACTTC
-,-,TRBJ1-3,13,TRBV7-9,CASRRQTGNTIYF,TGTGCCAGCAGGAGACAGACTGGAAACACCATATATTTT
-,once,TRBJ1-2,14,TRBV7-9,CASSQIQGKNGYTF,TGTGCCAGCAGCCAGATACAGGGAAAGAATGGCTACACCTTC
-,few,TRBJ2-1,14,TRBV5-1,CASSSLRSYNEQFF,TGCGCCAGCAGCTCCCTACGTAGTTACAATGAGCAGTTCTTC
TRBD2,few,TRBJ2-7,13,TRBV6-5,CASRLAGQYEQYF,TGTGCCAGCAGACTAGCGGGACAGTACGAGCAGTACTTC
-,-,TRBJ2-7,14,TRBV28,CASIPDSVTYEQYF,TGTGCCAGCATTCCGGACAGTGTGACCTACGAGCAGTACTTC
TRBD1,-,TRBJ2-3,13,TRBV27,CASKQGAPDTQYF,TGTGCCAGCAAACAGGGGGCCCCAGATACGCAGTATTTT
TRBD2,once,TRBJ2-1,17,TRBV7-2,CASSPLLAGVTYNEQFF,TGTGCCAGCAGCCCCCTGCTAGCGGGAGTTACCTACAATGAGCAGTTCTTC
TRBD1,-,TRBJ1-4,17,TRBV28,CASSAAKQGAVSEKLFF,TGTGCCAGCAGTGCTGCGAAACAGGGGGCGGTTTCGGAAAAACTGTTTTTT
-,-,TRBJ2-5,13,TRBV7-7,CASSPDLHETQYF,TGTGCCAGCAGCCCCGACTTGCATGAGACCCAGTACTTC
TRBD2,-,TRBJ2-1,18,TRBV14,CASSHRTSGLHSYNEQFF,TGTGCCAGCAGCCACCGGACTAGCGGGCTCCACTCCTACAATGAGCAGTTCTTC
-,-,TRBJ1-2,15,TRBV5-1,CASSLGPGPSYGYTF,TGCGCCAGCAGCTTGGGGCCAGGGCCTAGCTATGGCTACACCTTC
-,-,TRBJ1-1,15,TRBV5-1,CASSLVRFGNTEAFF,TGCGCCAGCAGCTTGGTGCGGTTTGGGAACACTGAAGCTTTCTTT
-,few,TRBJ2-1,14,TRBV28,CASTDFLFYNEQFF,TGTGCCAGCACGGACTTCCTGTTTTACAATGAGCAGTTCTTC
TRBD1,few,TRBJ1-3,17,TRBV10-3,CAIRTMDRRTSGNTIYF,TGTGCCATCAGGACGATGGACAGGCGCACCTCTGGAAACACCATATATTTT
TRBD2,-,TRBJ2-7,15,TRBV6-1,CASRVGGIATYEQYF,TGTGCCAGCAGGGTCGGGGGGATAGCGACCTACGAGCAGTACTTC
-,once,TRBJ1-1,17,TRBV7-8,CASSDAATDYMNTEAFF,TGTGCCAGCAGCGATGCAGCGACCGACTACATGAACACTGAAGCTTTCTTT
TRBD1,-,TRBJ2-7,15,TRBV29-1,CSVAPAGQGASEQYF,TGCAGCGTTGCCCCGGCGGGACAGGGGGCTTCCGAGCAGTACTTC
TRBD2,-,TRBJ2-7,15,TRBV6-6,CASSWLAGASREQYF,TGTGCCAGCAGTTGGCTAGCGGGAGCCTCCCGGGAGCAGTACTTC
-,once,TRBJ2-7,14,TRBV5-1,CASSPGPGGYEQYF,TGCGCCAGCAGCCCCGGGCCCGGGGGCTACGAGCAGTACTTC
-,-,TRBJ2-2,14,TRBV5-4,CASSLFGNTGELFF,TGTGCCAGCAGCTTGTTCGGGAACACCGGGGAGCTGTTTTTT